This TCR beta chain was observed in a study of T cell responses to AZD1222 COVID-19 vaccine. Broader study findings: Two doses of AZD1222 preceded a rise in Spike-specific TCR breadth and depth.

Sequenced by immunoSEQ multiplex PCR; TCRdb stores in-frame clones only, minus some. The sample records 100,000 to 150,000 clones, 85% to 90% being singletons. Comment on this clone: The antigen remains unidentified.

Germline V gene sequence: CDR1 SGHRS, CDR2 YFSETQ. V lost 1 base to trimming and J lost 0 bases, with 13 bases between them. The CDR3 is made up of 16 amino acids. The source is an adult in good health. The chain joins TRBV5-1 to TRBJ1-1; no clear D gene. The sequencing here drew on peripheral blood, taken on day 0 of MenACWY control vaccination. CDR3 sequence reads: CASSLYGLDMNTEAFF. The DNA for the CDR3 is TGCGCCAGCAGCTTGTACGGGTTAGACATGAACACTGAAGCTTTCTTT.